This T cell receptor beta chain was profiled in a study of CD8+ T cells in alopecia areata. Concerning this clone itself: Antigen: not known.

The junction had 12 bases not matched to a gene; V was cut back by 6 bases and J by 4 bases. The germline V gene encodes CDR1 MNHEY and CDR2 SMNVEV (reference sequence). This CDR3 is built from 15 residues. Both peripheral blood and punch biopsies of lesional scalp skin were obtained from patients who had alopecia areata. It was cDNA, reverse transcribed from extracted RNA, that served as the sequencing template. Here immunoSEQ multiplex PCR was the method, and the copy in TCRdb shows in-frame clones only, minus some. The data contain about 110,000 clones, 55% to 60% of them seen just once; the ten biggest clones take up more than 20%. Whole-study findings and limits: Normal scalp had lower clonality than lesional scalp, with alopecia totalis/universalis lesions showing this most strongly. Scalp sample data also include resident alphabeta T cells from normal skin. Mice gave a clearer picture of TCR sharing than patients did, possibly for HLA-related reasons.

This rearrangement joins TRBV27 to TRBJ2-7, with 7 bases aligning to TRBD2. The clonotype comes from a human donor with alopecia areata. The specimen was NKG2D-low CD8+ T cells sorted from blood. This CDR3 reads CASSPKAGSRYEQYF. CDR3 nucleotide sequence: TGTGCCAGCAGCCCAAAAGCGGGAAGTCGATACGAGCAGTACTTC.